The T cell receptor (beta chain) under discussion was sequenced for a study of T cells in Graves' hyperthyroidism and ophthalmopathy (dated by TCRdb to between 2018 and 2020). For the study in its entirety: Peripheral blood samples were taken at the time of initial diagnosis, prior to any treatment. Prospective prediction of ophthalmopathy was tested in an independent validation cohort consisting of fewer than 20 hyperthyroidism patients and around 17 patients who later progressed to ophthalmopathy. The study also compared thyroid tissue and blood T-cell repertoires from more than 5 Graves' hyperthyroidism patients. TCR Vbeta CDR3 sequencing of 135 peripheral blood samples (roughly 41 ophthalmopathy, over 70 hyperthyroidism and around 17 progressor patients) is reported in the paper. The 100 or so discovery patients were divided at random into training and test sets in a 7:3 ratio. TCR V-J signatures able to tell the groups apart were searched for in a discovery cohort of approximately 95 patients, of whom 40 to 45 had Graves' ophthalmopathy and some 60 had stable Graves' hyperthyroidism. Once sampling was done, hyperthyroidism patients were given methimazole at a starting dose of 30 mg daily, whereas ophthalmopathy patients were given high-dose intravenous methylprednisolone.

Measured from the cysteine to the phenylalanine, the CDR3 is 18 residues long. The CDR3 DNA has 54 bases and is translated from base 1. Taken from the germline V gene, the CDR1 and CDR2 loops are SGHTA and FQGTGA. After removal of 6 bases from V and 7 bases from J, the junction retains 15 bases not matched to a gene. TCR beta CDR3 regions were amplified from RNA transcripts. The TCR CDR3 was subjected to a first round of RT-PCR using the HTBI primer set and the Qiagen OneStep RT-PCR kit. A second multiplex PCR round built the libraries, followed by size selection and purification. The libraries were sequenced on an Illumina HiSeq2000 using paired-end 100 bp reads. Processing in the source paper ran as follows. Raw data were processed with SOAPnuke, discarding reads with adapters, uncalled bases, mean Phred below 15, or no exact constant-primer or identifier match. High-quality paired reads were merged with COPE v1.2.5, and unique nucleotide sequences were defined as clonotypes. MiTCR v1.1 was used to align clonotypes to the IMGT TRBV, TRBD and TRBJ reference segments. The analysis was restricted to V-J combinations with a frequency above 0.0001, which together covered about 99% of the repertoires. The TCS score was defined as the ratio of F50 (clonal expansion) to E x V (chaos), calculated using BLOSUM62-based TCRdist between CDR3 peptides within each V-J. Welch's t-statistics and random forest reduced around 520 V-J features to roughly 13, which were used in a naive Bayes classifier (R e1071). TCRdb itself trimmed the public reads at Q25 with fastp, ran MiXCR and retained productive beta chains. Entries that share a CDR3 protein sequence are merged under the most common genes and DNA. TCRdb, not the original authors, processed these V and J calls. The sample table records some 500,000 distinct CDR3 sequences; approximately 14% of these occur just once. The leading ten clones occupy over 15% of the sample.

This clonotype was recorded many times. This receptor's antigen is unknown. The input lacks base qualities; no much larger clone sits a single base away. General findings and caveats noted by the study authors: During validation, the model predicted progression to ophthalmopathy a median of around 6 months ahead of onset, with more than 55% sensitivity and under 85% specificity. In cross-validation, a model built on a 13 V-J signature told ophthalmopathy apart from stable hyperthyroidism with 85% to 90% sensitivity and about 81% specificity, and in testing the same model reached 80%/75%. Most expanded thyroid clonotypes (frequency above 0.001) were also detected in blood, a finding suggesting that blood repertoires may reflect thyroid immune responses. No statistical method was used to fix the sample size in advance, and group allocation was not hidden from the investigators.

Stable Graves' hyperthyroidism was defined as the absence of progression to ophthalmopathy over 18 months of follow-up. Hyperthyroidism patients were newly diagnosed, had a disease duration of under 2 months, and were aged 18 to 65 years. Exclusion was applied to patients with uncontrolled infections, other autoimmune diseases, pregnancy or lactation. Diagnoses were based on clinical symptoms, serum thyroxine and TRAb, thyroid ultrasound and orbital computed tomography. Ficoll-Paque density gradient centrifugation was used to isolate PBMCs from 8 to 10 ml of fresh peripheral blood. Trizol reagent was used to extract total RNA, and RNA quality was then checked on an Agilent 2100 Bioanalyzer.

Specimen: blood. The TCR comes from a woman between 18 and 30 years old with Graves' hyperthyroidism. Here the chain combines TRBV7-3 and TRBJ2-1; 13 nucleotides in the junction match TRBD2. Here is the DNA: TGTGCCAGCAGTCCGACGATCCCGGGACTAGCGGGACGTAATGAGCAGTTCTTC. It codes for CASSPTIPGLAGRNEQFF.